The 19 T cell receptor beta chains given below trace back to one sample, sequenced in a study of blood T cell repertoires in COVID-19. Sequenced by immunoSEQ multiplex PCR; TCRdb stores in-frame clones only, minus some. The data contain 55,000 to 75,000 clones, about nine tenths of them singletons. Sequencing was carried out using peripheral blood. Receptor source: a man in his sixties with acute or convalescent COVID-19.

The V gene is TRBV6-1, the J gene TRBJ2-6, with a weak D call TRBD1 (5 bases). CDR1 and CDR2 from the germline V gene are MNHNS and SASEGT. The CDR3 has 19 residues. Trimming took off 3 bases at V and 0 bases at J, with 18 bases between the two ends. The CDR3: CASSESEMGLRSGANVLTF. The CDR3 DNA sequence: TGTGCCAGCAGTGAGTCGGAAATGGGGCTCCGCTCTGGGGCCAACGTCCTGACTTTC.

The V call is TRBV24-1, the J call TRBJ1-3; a possible D gene is TRBD1 (6 bases). The CDR3 runs to 15 residues. V was trimmed by 1 base and J by 2 bases, leaving 8 bases between them. Germline V gives CDR1 KGHDR, CDR2 SFDVKD. As DNA, the CDR3 is TGTGCCACCAGTGATTTAACAGGGCCTGGAAACACCATATATTTT. It translates to CATSDLTGPGNTIYF.

The gene calls are TRBV29-1 and TRBJ1-3, with D perhaps matching TRBD1 (6 bases). Germline CDR1 and CDR2: SQVTM and ANQGSEA. V was cut by 6 bases and J by 3 bases, with 9 bases left in between. The CDR3 covers 12 residues. This chain's CDR3 is CSVWTDGNTIYF. The CDR3 DNA sequence: TGCAGCGTCTGGACAGATGGAAACACCATATATTTT.

This clone was observed once. This chain connects TRBV19 to TRBJ1-5; D is possibly TRBD1 (5 bases). Germline lookup yields CDR1 LNHDA and CDR2 SQIVND (reference sequence). The CDR3 consists of 16 residues. With 6 bases removed from V and 0 bases from J, the gap between germline ends came to 15 bases. CDR3 DNA: TGTGCCAGTAGCCTTGGCCGGGGGGATAGCAATCAGCCCCAGCATTTT. It translates to CASSLGRGDSNQPQHF. Together with reference TRBV19 and TRBJ1-5, the CDR3 gives the full variable domain: DGGITQSPKYLFRKEGQNVTLSCEQNLNHDAMYWYRQDPGQGLRLIYYSQIVNDFQKGDIAEGYSVSREKKESFPLTVTSAQKNPTAFYLCASSLGRGDSNQPQHFGDGTRLSIL.

The genes are TRBV4-2 and TRBJ1-2; 11 nucleotides match TRBD1. Germline V gene data show CDR1 as LGHNA and CDR2 as YNFKEQ. V dropped 9 bases and J dropped 3; count of bases not matched to a gene: 9. The CDR3 contains 15 residues. CDR3 region: CASHPGTGGHYGYTF. The DNA for the CDR3 is TGTGCCAGTCACCCCGGGACAGGGGGTCACTATGGCTACACCTTC.

This sequence joins TRBV6-5 and TRBJ1-5; TRBD1 agrees at 7 bases. This CDR3 is 14 amino acids long. The ends lost 5 bases at V and 9 bases at J; junction bases unmatched: 10. CDR1 is MNHEY, CDR2 SVGAGI, per germline. DNA for the CDR3: TGTGCCAGCAGTCCTTCAGGGGGATTAGGGCCCCAGCATTTT. Residues: CASSPSGGLGPQHF.

CDR3 DNA sequence: TGTGCCAGCAGCTCCTTTGCTAACTATGGCTACACCTTC. As protein: CASSSFANYGYTF. The rearrangement uses TRBV7-2 and TRBJ1-2, with no clear D. Germline CDR1 reads SGHTA; CDR2 reads FQGNSA. The CDR3 contains 13 residues. V shed 4 bases and J shed 0 bases, with 6 bases lying between them. The full variable domain, its missing parts supplied by reference TRBV7-2 and TRBJ1-2, is GAGVSQSPSNKVTEKGKDVELRCDPISGHTALYWYRQSLGQGLEFLIYFQGNSAPDKSGLPSDRFSAERTGGSVSTLTIQRTQQEDSAVYLCASSSFANYGYTFGSGTRLTVV.

The gene calls are TRBV19 and TRBJ1-1; D perhaps matches TRBD1 (5 bases). The V end was cut by 5 bases, the J end by 7 bases, with 17 bases between. The germline gives CDR1 LNHDA, CDR2 SQIVND (reference sequence). CDR3 size: 14 residues. The CDR3 DNA sequence: TGTGCCAGTAGTCCCCTTTATATCGGGGGTGAAGCTTTCTTT. Translated, it gives CASSPLYIGGEAFF.

This chain links TRBV27 with TRBJ2-7, with 7 bases that match TRBD1. Looked up from germline, CDR1 is MNHEY and CDR2 is SMNVEV (reference sequence). With 4 bases clipped from V and 3 bases from J, the junction kept 9 bases outside the gene matches. The CDR3 length is 15 residues. CDR3 DNA: TGTGCCAGCAGTTACGAACCGGGACAGTACTACGAGCAGTACTTC. This translates into CASSYEPGQYYEQYF.

A single count supports this clone. The chain combines TRBV11-2 with TRBJ2-5, with a tentative D call TRBD1 (6 bases). Trimming took off 1 base at V and 11 bases at J, with 20 bases between the two ends. CDR3 size: 15 residues. Per germline, CDR1 SGHAT and CDR2 FQNNGV. CDR3 nucleotides: TGTGCCAGCAGCTTAGCCGGGCAGGGGCGCCTTTGGCAGTACTTC. It codes for CASSLAGQGRLWQYF.

The V and J genes are TRBV5-4 and TRBJ2-7; a possible D gene is TRBD2 (6 bases). Germline assignment: CDR1 SGHNT and CDR2 YYREEE (reference sequence). V dropped 0 bases and J dropped 6 bases, with 10 bases sitting between them. The CDR3 contains 13 residues. The DNA of the CDR3 is TGTGCCAGCAGCTTGGTACTCGGGGGCGAGCAGTACTTC. Encoded protein: CASSLVLGGEQYF.

The V gene is TRBV6-6, the J gene TRBJ1-1; the match to TRBD1 covers 8 bases. The length of the CDR3 is 14 residues. V trimming: 6 bases; J trimming: 4 bases; junction bases outside the gene matches: 7. Germline loops: CDR1 MNHNY, CDR2 SVGAGI (reference sequence). The CDR3 here is CASRSKTGGTEAFF. The DNA of the CDR3 is TGTGCCAGCAGGAGTAAAACAGGGGGCACTGAAGCTTTCTTT.

The rearrangement links TRBV14 to TRBJ1-1; a weak D match, TRBD1 (5 bases). This CDR3 has 14 residues. Trimming removed 2 bases at V and 8 bases at J, with 15 bases between. CDR1 is SGHDN, CDR2 FVKESK, per germline. The CDR3 sequence is CASSQLSDRSEAFF. CDR3 in DNA: TGTGCCAGCAGCCAATTATCCGACAGATCAGAAGCTTTCTTT.

The chain employs TRBV12-3 or TRBV12-4 and TRBJ2-3; TRBD1 agrees at 7 bases. Unmatched junction bases numbered 6, after V lost 10 bases and J lost 2 bases. The CDR3 is 13 residues long. CDR3 coding DNA: TGTGCCACCTTGGGACAGCTCACAGATACGCAGTATTTT. This translates into CATLGQLTDTQYF.

The V call is TRBV5-1, the J call TRBJ2-7; 7 nucleotides align to TRBD1. Germline V lookup: CDR1 SGHRS, CDR2 YFSETQ. The CDR3 consists of 13 residues. The V gene end was trimmed by 4 bases and the J gene end by 2 bases; junction bases not matched to a gene: 3. The DNA of the CDR3 is TGCGCCAGCAGCGAGACAGGGACCTACGAGCAGTACTTC. Amino acids: CASSETGTYEQYF. Looking up the rest from reference TRBV5-1 and TRBJ2-7 gives the full variable domain: KAGVTQTPRYLIKTRGQQVTLSCSPISGHRSVSWYQQTPGQGLQFLFEYFSETQRNKGNFPGRFSGRQFSNSRSEMNVSTLELGDSALYLCASSETGTYEQYFGPGTRLTVT.

J is TRBJ1-2 and V is TRBV6-6; tentative D call: TRBD1 (5 bases). The CDR3 is made up of 16 amino acids. Trimming took off 6 bases at V and 4 bases at J, with 21 bases between the two ends. Germline CDR1 reads MNHNY; CDR2 reads SVGAGI (reference sequence). The CDR3 nucleotides read TGTGCCAGCAGGTCTGGGACTCTTCAAGTCTCCTATGGCTACACCTTC. Its protein is CASRSGTLQVSYGYTF.

V and J are TRBV7-9 and TRBJ1-1; D not certain. The CDR3 runs to 18 residues. Trimming took 5 bases from V and 1 from J, leaving 23 bases between them. Germline V gene lookup returns CDR1 SEHNR and CDR2 FQNEAQ (reference sequence). The CDR3 DNA reads TGTGCCAGCAGCCCACCACAAGTAACGGGATGGGGGAACACTGAAGCTTTCTTT. This translates into CASSPPQVTGWGNTEAFF.

This chain joins TRBV5-4 and TRBJ2-7, with D possibly TRBD2 on 6 matching bases. This CDR3 has 15 amino acids. Germline V gene lookup returns CDR1 SGHNT and CDR2 YYREEE (reference sequence). Trimming stripped 5 bases from V and 3 bases from J, with 18 bases between. CDR3 residues: CASSPSGTVNYEQYF. The CDR3 DNA reads as TGTGCCAGCAGTCCCTCCGGGACTGTCAACTACGAGCAGTACTTC. Together with reference TRBV5-4 and TRBJ2-7, the CDR3 gives the full variable domain: ETGVTQSPTHLIKTRGQQVTLRCSSQSGHNTVSWYQQALGQGPQFIFQYYREEENGRGNFPPRFSGLQFPNYSSELNVNALELDDSALYLCASSPSGTVNYEQYFGPGTRLTVT.

The genes are TRBV11-2 and TRBJ2-2; TRBD1 might be the D (6 bases). The CDR3 extends over 15 amino acids. V was cut by 3 bases and J by 7 bases, with 15 bases left in between. Per the germline V gene, CDR1 is SGHAT and CDR2 is FQNNGV. CDR3 coding DNA: TGTGCCAGCAGCTTTGGCCAGGGGTTGAGCGGGGAGCTGTTTTTT. Its protein is CASSFGQGLSGELFF.